This T cell receptor beta chain was documented in a study of shared clonotypes between healthy human individuals. In regard to this clone: Its antigen is still unknown. The same CDR3 also results from other DNA sequences found in this sample.

Repertoires were generated with immunoSEQ multiplex PCR, while TCRdb's copy carries only in-frame clones and drops some. Of 2 million to 3 million clones in the sample, roughly 93% were seen once. Broader study findings: There were few donors, and this limited the genetic and exposure-history diversity represented.

Germline CDR1 and CDR2: SGHRS and YFSETQ. The CDR3 has 15 amino acids. J was trimmed by 1 base and V by 2 bases; bases with no gene match: 4. The sequenced material came from naive CD4+ T cells from PBMCs. Subset given: CD45RA+ positively selected. The source is a man between 18 and 29 years old in good health. Some clones in this sample may be carry-over from other donors' samples. V and J are TRBV5-1 and TRBJ2-5; 8 bases match TRBD2. The CDR3 is CASSFGLAGQETQYF. The CDR3 DNA reads TGCGCCAGCAGCTTCGGACTAGCAGGCCAAGAGACCCAGTACTTC.